This T cell receptor (beta chain) was recorded in a study of shared clonotypes between healthy human individuals. General study results and limits: Researchers found naive subsets generally carried larger estimated richness than memory subsets.

Remarks on this clone: The target antigen is unknown.

This table comes from immunoSEQ multiplex PCR, and its TCRdb copy is limited to in-frame clones, with some not included. The sample consists of 2,500,000 or so clones, 85% to 95% of them appearing once. V was shortened by 6 bases and J by 8 bases, with 5 bases between the two germline ends. The CDR3 covers 9 residues. In germline, CDR1 is GTSNPN, CDR2 SVGIG (reference sequence). CD45RA+ naive and CD45RA-negative memory subsets were separated from CD4+ cells. V gene TRBV30 combines with J gene TRBJ2-1; the D is unclear. The TCR was taken from a man between 18 and 35 years old in good health. Some clones in this sample may be carry-over from other donors' samples. The sequenced sample was naive CD4+ T cells from PBMCs. Subset given: CD45RA+ positively selected. The CDR3 bases are TGTGCCTGTACCTATGAGCAGTTCTTC. Protein: CACTYEQFF.